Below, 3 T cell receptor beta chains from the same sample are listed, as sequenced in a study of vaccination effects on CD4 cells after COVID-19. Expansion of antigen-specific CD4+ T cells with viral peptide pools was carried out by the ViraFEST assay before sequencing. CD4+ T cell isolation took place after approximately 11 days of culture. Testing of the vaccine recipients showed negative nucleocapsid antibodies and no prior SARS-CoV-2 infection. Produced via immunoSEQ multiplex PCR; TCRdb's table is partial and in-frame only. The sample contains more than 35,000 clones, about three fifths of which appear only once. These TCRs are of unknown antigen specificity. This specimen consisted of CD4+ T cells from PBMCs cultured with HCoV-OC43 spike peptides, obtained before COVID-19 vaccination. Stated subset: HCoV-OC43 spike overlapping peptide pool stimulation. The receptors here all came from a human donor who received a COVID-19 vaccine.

In DNA form, the CDR3 reads TGTGCCAGCAGCTTAGGGACAGGGAGTAATTCACCCCTCCACTTT. Translating it yields CASSLGTGSNSPLHF. This chain links TRBV7-6 with TRBJ1-6; 8 bases are shared with TRBD1. J was trimmed by 6 bases and V by 1 base; bases with no gene match: 2. The CDR3 has 15 amino acids. Germline CDR1 reads SGHVS; CDR2 reads FNYEAQ.

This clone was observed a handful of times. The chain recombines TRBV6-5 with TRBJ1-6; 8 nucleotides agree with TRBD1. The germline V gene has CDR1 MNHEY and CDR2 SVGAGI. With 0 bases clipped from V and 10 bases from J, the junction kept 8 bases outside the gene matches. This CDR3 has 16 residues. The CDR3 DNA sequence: TGTGCCAGCAGTTACTCCGGGACCAGGGGGCCATCACCCCTCCACTTT. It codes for CASSYSGTRGPSPLHF.

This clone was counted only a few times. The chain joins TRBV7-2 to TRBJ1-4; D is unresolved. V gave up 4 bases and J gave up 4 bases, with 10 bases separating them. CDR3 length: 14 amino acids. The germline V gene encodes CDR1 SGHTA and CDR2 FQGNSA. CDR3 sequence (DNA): TGTGCCAGCAGCTCTCACCAGATTAATGAAAAACTGTTTTTT. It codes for CASSSHQINEKLFF.